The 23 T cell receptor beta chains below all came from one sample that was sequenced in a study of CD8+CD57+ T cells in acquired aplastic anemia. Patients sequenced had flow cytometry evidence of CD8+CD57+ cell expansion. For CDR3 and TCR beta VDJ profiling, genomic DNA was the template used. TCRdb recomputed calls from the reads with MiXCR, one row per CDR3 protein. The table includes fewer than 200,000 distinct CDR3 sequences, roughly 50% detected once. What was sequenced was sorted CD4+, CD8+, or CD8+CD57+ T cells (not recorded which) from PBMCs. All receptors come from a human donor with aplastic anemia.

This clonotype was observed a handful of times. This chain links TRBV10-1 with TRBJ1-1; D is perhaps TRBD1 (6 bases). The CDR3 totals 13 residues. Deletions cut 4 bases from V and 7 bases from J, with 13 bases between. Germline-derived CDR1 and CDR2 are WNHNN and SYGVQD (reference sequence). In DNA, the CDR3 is TGCGCCAGCAGTGCACAGGGATCTTTTGAAGCTTTCTTT. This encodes CASSAQGSFEAFF.

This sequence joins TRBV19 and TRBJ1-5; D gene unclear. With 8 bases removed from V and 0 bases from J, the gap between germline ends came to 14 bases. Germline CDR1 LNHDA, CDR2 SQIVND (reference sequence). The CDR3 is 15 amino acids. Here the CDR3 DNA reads TGTGCCAGTTCGATCACAGATTATAGCAATCAGCCCCAGCATTTT. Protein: CASSITDYSNQPQHF.

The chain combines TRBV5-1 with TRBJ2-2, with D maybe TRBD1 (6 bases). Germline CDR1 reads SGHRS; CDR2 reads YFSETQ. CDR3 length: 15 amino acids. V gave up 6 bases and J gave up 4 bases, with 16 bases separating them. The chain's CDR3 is CASMLAGGTTGELFF. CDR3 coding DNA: TGCGCCAGCATGCTGGCTGGGGGCACCACCGGGGAGCTGTTTTTT.

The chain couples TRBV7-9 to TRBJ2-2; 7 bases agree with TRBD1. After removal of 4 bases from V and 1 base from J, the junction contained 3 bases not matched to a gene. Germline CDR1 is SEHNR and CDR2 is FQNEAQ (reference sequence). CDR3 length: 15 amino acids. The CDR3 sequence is CASSSRQGNTGELFF. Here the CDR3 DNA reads TGTGCCAGCAGCTCCCGACAGGGGAACACCGGGGAGCTGTTTTTT.

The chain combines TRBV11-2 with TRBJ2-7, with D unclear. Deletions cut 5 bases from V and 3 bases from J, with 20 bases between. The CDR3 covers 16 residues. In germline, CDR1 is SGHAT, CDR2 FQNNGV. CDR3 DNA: TGTGCCAGCAGCGCCTTACTGACAAATCCTCGCTACGAGCAGTACTTC. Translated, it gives CASSALLTNPRYEQYF.

The CDR3 bases are TGTGCCAGCAGTGGCCCAGGGTCCGGGGAGCTGTTTTTT. As protein: CASSGPGSGELFF. The chain joins TRBV25-1 to TRBJ2-2, with D perhaps matching TRBD1 (5 bases). CDR3 length: 13 amino acids. Germline V CDR1 and CDR2: MGHDK, SYGVNS. V was shortened by 4 bases and J by 6 bases, with 9 bases between the two germline ends.

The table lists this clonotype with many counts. The CDR3 nucleotides are TGTGCCAGTAGGGAGCGGGAGTGGGAGACCCAGTACTTC. It yields the protein CASREREWETQYF. The genes are TRBV19 and TRBJ2-5, with TRBD2 matching 8 bases. V shed 6 bases and J 5 bases; nucleotides not matched to a gene: 5. CDR1 and CDR2 (germline): LNHDA, SQIVND (reference sequence). The CDR3 extends over 13 amino acids.

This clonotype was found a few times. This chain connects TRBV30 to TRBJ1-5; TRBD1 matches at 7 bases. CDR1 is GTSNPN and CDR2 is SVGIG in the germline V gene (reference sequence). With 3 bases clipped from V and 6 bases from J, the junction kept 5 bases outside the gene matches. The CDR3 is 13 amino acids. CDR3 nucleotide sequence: TGTGCCTGGAGACCGCAGGGGGGTCAGCCCCAGCATTTT. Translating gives CAWRPQGGQPQHF.

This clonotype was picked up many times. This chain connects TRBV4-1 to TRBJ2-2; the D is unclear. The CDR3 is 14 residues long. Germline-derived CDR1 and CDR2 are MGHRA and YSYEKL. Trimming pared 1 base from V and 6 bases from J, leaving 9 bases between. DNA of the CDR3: TGCGCCAGCAGCCAAGCAGGTGGCCCCGGGGAGCTGTTTTTT. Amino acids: CASSQAGGPGELFF.

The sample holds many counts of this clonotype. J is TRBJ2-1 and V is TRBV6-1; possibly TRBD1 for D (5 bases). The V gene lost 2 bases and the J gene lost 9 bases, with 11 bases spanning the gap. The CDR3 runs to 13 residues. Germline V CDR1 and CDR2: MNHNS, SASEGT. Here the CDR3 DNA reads TGTGCCAGCAGTGAATTCAGGGCAGGTGAGCAGTTCTTC. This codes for CASSEFRAGEQFF.

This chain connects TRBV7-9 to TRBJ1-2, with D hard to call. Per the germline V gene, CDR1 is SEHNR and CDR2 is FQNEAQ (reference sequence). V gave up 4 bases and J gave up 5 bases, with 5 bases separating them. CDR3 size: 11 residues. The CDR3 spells CASSSAYGYTF. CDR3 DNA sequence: TGTGCCAGCAGCTCTGCTTATGGCTACACCTTC.

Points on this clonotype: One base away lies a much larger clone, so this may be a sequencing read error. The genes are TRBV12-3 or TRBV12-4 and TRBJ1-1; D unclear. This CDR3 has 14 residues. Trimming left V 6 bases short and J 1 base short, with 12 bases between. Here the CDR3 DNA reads TGTGCCAGCAGCCCTCTGCCGGGGAACACTGAAGCTTTCTTT. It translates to CASSPLPGNTEAFF.

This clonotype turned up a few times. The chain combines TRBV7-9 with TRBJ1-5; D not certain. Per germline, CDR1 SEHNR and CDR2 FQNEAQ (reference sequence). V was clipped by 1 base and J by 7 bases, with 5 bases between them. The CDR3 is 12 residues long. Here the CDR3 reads CASSLDWQPQHF. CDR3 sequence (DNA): TGTGCCAGCAGCTTAGACTGGCAGCCCCAGCATTTT.

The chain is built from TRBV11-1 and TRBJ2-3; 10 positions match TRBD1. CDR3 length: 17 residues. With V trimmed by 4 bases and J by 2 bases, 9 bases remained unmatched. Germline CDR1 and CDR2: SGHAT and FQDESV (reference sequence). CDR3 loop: CASSWDRGKVITDTQYF. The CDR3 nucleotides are TGTGCCAGCAGCTGGGACAGGGGTAAGGTTATCACAGATACGCAGTATTTT.

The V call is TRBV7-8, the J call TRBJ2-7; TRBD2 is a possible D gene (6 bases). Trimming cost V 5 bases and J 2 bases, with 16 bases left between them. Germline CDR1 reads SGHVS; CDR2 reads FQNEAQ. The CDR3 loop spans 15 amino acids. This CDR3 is CASSPLGTSTYEQYF. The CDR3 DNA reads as TGTGCCAGCAGCCCACTGGGGACTTCTACCTACGAGCAGTACTTC.

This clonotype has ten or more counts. The CDR3 DNA follows: TGTGCCAGCAGTACACCGGGACTAGGAGATACGCAGTATTTT. It codes for CASSTPGLGDTQYF. This chain connects TRBV27 to TRBJ2-3, with TRBD2 identical over 8 bases. The CDR3 contains 14 residues. The trim removed 5 bases at V and 5 bases at J, leaving 6 bases unmatched. The germline CDR1 and CDR2 sequences are MNHEY and SMNVEV (reference sequence).

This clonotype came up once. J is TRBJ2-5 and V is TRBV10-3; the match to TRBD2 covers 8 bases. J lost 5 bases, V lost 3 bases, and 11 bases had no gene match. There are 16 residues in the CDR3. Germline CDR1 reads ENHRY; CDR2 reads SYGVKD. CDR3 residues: CAISDGNSGNEETQYF. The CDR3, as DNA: TGTGCCATCAGTGACGGGAATAGCGGGAATGAGGAGACCCAGTACTTC.

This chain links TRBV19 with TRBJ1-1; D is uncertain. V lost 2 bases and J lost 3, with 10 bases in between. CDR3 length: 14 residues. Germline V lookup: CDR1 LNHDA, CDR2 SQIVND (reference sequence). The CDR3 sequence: CASSISADHTEAFF. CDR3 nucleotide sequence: TGTGCCAGTAGTATATCGGCAGACCACACTGAAGCTTTCTTT.

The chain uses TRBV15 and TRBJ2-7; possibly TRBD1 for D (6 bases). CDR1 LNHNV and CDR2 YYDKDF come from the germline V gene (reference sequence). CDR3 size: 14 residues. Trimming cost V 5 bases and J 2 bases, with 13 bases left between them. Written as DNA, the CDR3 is TGTGCCACCAGCTTACGGACAGACACCTACGAGCAGTACTTC. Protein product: CATSLRTDTYEQYF.

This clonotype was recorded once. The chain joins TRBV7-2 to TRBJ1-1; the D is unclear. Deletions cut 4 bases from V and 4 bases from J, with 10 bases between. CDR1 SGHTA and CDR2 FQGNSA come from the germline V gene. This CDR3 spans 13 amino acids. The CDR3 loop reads CASSSEVFTEAFF. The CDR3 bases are TGTGCCAGCAGCTCCGAAGTTTTCACTGAAGCTTTCTTT.

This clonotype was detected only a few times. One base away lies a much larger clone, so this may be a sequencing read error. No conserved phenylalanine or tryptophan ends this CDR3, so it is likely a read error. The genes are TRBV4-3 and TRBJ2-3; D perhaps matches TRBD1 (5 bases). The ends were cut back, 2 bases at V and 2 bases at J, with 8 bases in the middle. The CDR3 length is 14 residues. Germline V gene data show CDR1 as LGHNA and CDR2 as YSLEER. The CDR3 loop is CASSQLTATDTQYL. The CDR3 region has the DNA TGCGCCAGCAGCCAACTGACAGCCACAGATACGCAGTATCTT.

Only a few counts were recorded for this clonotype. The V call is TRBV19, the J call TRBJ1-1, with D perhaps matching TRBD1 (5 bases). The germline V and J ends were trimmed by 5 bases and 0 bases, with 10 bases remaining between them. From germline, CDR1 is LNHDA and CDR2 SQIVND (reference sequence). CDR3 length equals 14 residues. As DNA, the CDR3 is TGTGCCAGTAGTCACAGGCCTCTGAACACTGAAGCTTTCTTT. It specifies CASSHRPLNTEAFF. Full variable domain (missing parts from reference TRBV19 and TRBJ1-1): DGGITQSPKYLFRKEGQNVTLSCEQNLNHDAMYWYRQDPGQGLRLIYYSQIVNDFQKGDIAEGYSVSREKKESFPLTVTSAQKNPTAFYLCASSHRPLNTEAFFGQGTRLTVV.

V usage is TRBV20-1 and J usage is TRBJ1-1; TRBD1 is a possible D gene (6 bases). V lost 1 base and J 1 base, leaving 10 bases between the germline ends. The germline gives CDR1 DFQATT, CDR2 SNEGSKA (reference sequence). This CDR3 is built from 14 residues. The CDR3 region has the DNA TGCAGTGCTAGAGCTCCAGGGGAGAACACTGAAGCTTTCTTT. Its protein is CSARAPGENTEAFF.